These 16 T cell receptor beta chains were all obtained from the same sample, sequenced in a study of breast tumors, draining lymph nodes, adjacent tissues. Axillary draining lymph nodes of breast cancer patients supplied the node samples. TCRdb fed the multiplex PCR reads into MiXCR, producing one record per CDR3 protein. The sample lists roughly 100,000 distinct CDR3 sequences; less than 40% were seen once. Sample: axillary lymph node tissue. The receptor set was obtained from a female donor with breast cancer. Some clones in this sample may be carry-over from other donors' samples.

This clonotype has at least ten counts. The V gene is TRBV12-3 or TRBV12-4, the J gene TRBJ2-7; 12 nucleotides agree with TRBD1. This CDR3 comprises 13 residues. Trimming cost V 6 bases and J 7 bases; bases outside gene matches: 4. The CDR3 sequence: CASRGTGGREQYF. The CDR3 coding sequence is TGTGCCAGCAGGGGGACAGGGGGCAGGGAGCAGTACTTC.

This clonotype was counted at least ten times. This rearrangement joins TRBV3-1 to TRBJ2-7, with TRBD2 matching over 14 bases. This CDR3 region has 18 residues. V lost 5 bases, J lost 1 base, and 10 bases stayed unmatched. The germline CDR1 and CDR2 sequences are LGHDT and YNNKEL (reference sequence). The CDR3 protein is CASSLGTSGSPFSYEQYF. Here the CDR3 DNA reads TGTGCCAGCAGCTTAGGGACTAGCGGGAGCCCTTTTTCCTACGAGCAGTACTTC.

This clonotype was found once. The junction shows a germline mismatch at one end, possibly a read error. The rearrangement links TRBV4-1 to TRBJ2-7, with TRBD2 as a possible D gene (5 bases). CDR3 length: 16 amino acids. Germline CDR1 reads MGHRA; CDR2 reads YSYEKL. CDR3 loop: CASSPVLDMDSYEQHF. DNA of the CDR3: TGCGCCAGCAGCCCCGTCCTCGACATGGACTCCTACGAGCAGCACTTC.

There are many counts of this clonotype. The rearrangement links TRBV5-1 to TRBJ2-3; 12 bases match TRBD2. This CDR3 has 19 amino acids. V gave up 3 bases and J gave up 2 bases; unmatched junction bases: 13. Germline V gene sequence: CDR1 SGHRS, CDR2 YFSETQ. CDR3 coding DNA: TGCGCCAGCAGCTCAGGCCCCGCTAGCGGGAGGGCAACCACAGATACGCAGTATTTT. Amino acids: CASSSGPASGRATTDTQYF.

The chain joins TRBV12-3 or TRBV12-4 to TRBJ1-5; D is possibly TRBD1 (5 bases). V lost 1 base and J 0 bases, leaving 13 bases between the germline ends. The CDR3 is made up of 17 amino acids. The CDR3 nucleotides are TGTGCCAGCAGTTTAGGGGGGGGGGGTAATAGCAATCAGCCCCAGCATTTT. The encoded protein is CASSLGGGGNSNQPQHF.

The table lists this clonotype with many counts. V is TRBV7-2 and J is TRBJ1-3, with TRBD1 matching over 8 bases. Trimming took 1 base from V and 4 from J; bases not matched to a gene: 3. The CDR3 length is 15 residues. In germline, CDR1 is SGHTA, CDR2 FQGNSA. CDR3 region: CASSLGTGRGNTIYF. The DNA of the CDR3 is TGTGCCAGCAGCTTAGGGACAGGGCGGGGAAACACCATATATTTT.

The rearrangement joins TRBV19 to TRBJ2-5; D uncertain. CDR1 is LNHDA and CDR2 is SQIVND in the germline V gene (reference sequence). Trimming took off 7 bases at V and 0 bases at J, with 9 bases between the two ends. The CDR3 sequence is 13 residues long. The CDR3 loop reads CASKSGNQETQYF. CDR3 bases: TGTGCCAGTAAATCTGGGAACCAAGAGACCCAGTACTTC.

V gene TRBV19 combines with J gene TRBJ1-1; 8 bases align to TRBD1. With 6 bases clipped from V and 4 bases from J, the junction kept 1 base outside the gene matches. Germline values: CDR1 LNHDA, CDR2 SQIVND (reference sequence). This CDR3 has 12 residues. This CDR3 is CASRDRGTEAFF. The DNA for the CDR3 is TGTGCCAGTAGAGACAGGGGCACTGAAGCTTTCTTT.

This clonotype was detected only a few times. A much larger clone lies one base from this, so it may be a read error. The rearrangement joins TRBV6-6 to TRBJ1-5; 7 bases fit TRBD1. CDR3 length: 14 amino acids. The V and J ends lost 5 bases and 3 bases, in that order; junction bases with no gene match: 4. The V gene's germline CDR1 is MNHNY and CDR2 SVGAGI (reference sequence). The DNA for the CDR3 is TGTGCCAGCAGTCGGACAGGTGACAATCAGCCCCAGCATTTT. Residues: CASSRTGDNQPQHF.

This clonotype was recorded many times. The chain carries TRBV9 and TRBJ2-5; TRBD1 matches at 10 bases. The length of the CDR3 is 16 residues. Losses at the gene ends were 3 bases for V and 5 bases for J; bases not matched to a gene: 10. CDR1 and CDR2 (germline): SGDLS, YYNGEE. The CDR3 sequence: CASSAPRQGAWETQYF. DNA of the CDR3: TGTGCCAGCAGCGCCCCTCGACAGGGGGCTTGGGAGACCCAGTACTTC.

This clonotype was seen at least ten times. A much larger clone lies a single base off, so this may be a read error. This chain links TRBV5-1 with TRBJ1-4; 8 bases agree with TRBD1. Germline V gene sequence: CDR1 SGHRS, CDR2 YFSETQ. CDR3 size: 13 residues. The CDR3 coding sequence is TGCGCCAGCAGCTTGGTGGGACAGGAAAACCTGTTTTTT. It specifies CASSLVGQENLFF.

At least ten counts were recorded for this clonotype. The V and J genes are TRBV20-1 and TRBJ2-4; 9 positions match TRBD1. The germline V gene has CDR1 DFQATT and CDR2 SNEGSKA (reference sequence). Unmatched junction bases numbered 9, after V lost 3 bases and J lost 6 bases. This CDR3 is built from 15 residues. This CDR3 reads CSARDRGDGSNIQYF. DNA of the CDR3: TGCAGTGCTAGGGACAGGGGTGACGGGTCAAACATTCAGTACTTC.

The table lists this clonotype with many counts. In DNA, the CDR3 is TGTGCCAGCAGGCCAGACAGGGGGCCCACCTATGGCTACACCTTC. Protein: CASRPDRGPTYGYTF. The genes are TRBV27 and TRBJ1-2; 10 nucleotides align to TRBD1. Germline assignment: CDR1 MNHEY and CDR2 SMNVEV (reference sequence). The CDR3 consists of 15 residues. V was pared by 6 bases and J by 4 bases, with 8 bases of the junction left unmatched.

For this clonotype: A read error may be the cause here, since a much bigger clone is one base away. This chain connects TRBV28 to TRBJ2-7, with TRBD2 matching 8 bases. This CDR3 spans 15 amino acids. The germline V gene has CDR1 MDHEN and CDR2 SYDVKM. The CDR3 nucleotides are TGTGCCAGCACTCTCACCGGGACTAGTTACTACGAGCAGCACTTC. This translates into CASTLTGTSYYEQHF.

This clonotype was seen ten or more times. In DNA, the CDR3 is TGCGCCAGCAGCCAGTGGGGGGGGGAGCAGTACTTC. Amino acid sequence: CASSQWGGEQYF. V usage is TRBV4-3 and J usage is TRBJ2-7; TRBD2 agrees at 7 bases. CDR3 length: 12 residues. CDR1 LGHNA and CDR2 YSLEER come from the germline V gene. The ends lost 3 bases at V and 7 bases at J; junction bases unmatched: 3.

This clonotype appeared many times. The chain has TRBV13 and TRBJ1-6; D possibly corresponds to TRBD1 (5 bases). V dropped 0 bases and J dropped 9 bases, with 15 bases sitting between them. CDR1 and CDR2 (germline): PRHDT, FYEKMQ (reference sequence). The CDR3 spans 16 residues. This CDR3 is CASSLGYGGFGSPLHF. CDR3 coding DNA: TGTGCCAGCAGCTTAGGGTATGGGGGTTTCGGTTCACCCCTCCACTTT.